This T cell receptor beta chain was sequenced during a study of cytomegalovirus exposure and HLA in healthy donors. Study-wide results and caveats: Accurate prediction of HLA-A and HLA-B alleles (for most subjects) was reportedly achieved from TCR beta sequences.

Germline V lookup: CDR1 WSHSY, CDR2 SAAADI. The CDR3 is made up of 12 amino acids. The junction had 3 bases not matched to a gene; V was cut back by 8 bases and J by 7 bases. The PCR ran on 60 Vbeta and 13 Jbeta primers. Sequenced by immunoSEQ multiplex PCR; TCRdb stores in-frame clones only, minus some. The repertoire includes 100,000 to 140,000 clones, less than 85% of them detected once, and 14% sits in the top ten. To note about this clone: Its antigen is not identified.

The TCR sequence derives from a woman in her thirties or forties in good health and CMV-seropositive. Input material: PBMCs. The chain couples TRBV10-2 to TRBJ2-2, with 8 nucleotides matching TRBD2. CDR3 nucleotide sequence: TGCGCCAGCGGGAGCGGGGGCGGGGAGCTGTTTTTT. Translation: CASGSGGGELFF.